This is a list of T cell receptor beta chains from one sample in a study of blood T cell repertoires in COVID-19. Clones were sequenced by immunoSEQ multiplex PCR, and TCRdb holds only the in-frame ones, with some missing. Of about 220,000 clones in the sample, around 85% were seen once. Sequencing was performed on PBMCs or T cells enriched from blood (not recorded which). Every receptor here comes from a woman aged 40 to 50 with acute COVID-19. Each CDR3 is given with its conserved first and last residue. The order of the fields is J gene, clone size, D gene, V gene, CDR3 DNA, CDR3 protein. The D gene is left open where the match is weak. Clone size is not always given. Where it is, it says once, few, many or a class for expanded clones.

>TRBJ1-2|few|NA|TRBV27
TGTGCCAGCAGTTTGGGTCAGGCTTCGAACTATGGCTACACCTTC
CASSLGQASNYGYTF
>TRBJ1-6|NA|TRBD1|TRBV11-1
TGTGCCAGCAGCTCCGGGACAGTGTATAATTCACCCCTCCACTTT
CASSSGTVYNSPLHF
>TRBJ1-1|NA|NA|TRBV7-9
TGTGCCAGCAGCTCTCAGCGGGGCGGGAACACTGAAGCTTTCTTT
CASSSQRGGNTEAFF
>TRBJ1-6|few|NA|TRBV19
TGTGCCAGCGGGACAAGCTCCTATAATTCACCCCTCCACTTT
CASGTSSYNSPLHF
>TRBJ1-4|NA|NA|TRBV5-5
TGTGCCAGCAGCTTGACAAGGAGGGTGGACGAAAAACTGTTTTTT
CASSLTRRVDEKLFF
>TRBJ2-1|NA|TRBD1|TRBV5-6
TGTGCCAGCAGCTTCTGGACAGGGGGGTTTAGAGGCGAGCAGTTCTTC
CASSFWTGGFRGEQFF
>TRBJ1-5|NA|NA|TRBV7-2
TGTGCCAGCAGCTTAGGGGCGGGGGCCCTTTATAGCAATCAGCCCCAGCATTTT
CASSLGAGALYSNQPQHF
>TRBJ1-2|few|NA|TRBV2
TGTGCCACCAAGACACATGAAAACTATGGCTACACCTTC
CATKTHENYGYTF
>TRBJ2-1|NA|NA|TRBV12-3/TRBV12-4
TGTGCCAGCAGTTTCAGGCAGGCGAATGAGCAGTTCTTC
CASSFRQANEQFF
>TRBJ2-2|NA|TRBD2|TRBV11-2
TGTGCCAGCAGCTTCACCGGACTAGCTGATACCGGGGAGCTGTTTTTT
CASSFTGLADTGELFF
>TRBJ2-4|NA|TRBD1|TRBV6-5
TGTGCCAGCAGTCCGGACAGGAGCCACAAAAACATTCAGTACTTC
CASSPDRSHKNIQYF
>TRBJ2-7|NA|NA|TRBV5-4
TGTGCCAGCAGCTTGAGGGGTTCTAACGAGCAGTACTTC
CASSLRGSNEQYF
>TRBJ2-7|once|NA|TRBV5-4
TGTGCCAGCAGCGCCCGAGAACAGGGAACCGACGAGCAGTACTTC
CASSAREQGTDEQYF
>TRBJ2-1|NA|TRBD2|TRBV11-3
TGTGCCAGCAGCTTAGGGACTAGCGGCCACTCCTACAATGAGCAGTTCTTC
CASSLGTSGHSYNEQFF
>TRBJ2-1|NA|NA|TRBV24-1
TGTGCCACCAGTGATCCTGGGGCAGGGGCCGGTTTGAGTGAGCAGTTCTTC
CATSDPGAGAGLSEQFF
>TRBJ1-2|NA|TRBD1|TRBV30
TGTGCCTGGGGGACAGGAGGCGGATATGGCTACACCTTC
CAWGTGGGYGYTF
>TRBJ1-1|NA|TRBD1|TRBV2
TGTGCCAGCAGTGAAGCCAGGACAGGGGGTACTGAAGCTTTCTTT
CASSEARTGGTEAFF
>TRBJ1-2|NA|TRBD1|TRBV28
TGTGCCACATGGACAGGGGCCTCGGGCTACACCTTC
CATWTGASGYTF
>TRBJ2-7|NA|NA|TRBV28
TGTGCCAGCAGGCCGCAGGCCGAGCAGTACTTC
CASRPQAEQYF
>TRBJ1-6|NA|NA|TRBV5-4
TGTGCCAGCAGCCTCGGACAGTCGGATTCACCCCTCCACTTT
CASSLGQSDSPLHF
>TRBJ1-5|NA|NA|TRBV2
TGTGCCAGCAGTGTCTTGTCCGGCAATCAGCCCCAGCATTTT
CASSVLSGNQPQHF
>TRBJ2-5|few|NA|TRBV14
TGTGCCAGCAGCCCGGACAAAACCCAGTACTTC
CASSPDKTQYF
>TRBJ2-7|once|NA|TRBV5-8
TGTGCCAGCAGCTCCAACAGGGACTACATCTACGAGCAGTACTTC
CASSSNRDYIYEQYF
>TRBJ1-2|NA|TRBD1|TRBV27
TGTGCCAGCAGCCTAGGTAGGACAGGGGATGGCTACACCTTC
CASSLGRTGDGYTF
>TRBJ2-4|once|TRBD2|TRBV5-4
TGTGCCAGCAGCCCCGGACTAGCCGGGAATGGAGACATTCAGTACTTC
CASSPGLAGNGDIQYF
>TRBJ2-1|few|NA|TRBV6-5
TGTGCCAGCAGTTCCCTCAGGGTTGAGCGTGAGCAGTTCTTC
CASSSLRVEREQFF
>TRBJ1-1|NA|NA|TRBV18
TGTGCCAGCTCACCATCTGGGTTGAGGGTGAACACTGAAGCTTTCTTT
CASSPSGLRVNTEAFF
>TRBJ2-2|many|TRBD1|TRBV30
TGTGCCTGGAGCGGACAGGAGATCACCGGGGAGCTGTTTTTT
CAWSGQEITGELFF
>TRBJ2-1|NA|TRBD2|TRBV11-2
TGTGCCAGCAGCCCGAGGGAGACTAGCGGGAGCCCCTACAATGAGCAGTTCTTC
CASSPRETSGSPYNEQFF
>TRBJ2-5|NA|TRBD1|TRBV6-4
TGTGCCAGCAGTGTCCTAGATCCGACAGGGAAGACCCAGTACTTC
CASSVLDPTGKTQYF
>TRBJ1-2|NA|TRBD1|TRBV13
TGTGCCAGCAGCGAAGGCCGGAGGGGGCAAGGTGGCTACACCTTC
CASSEGRRGQGGYTF
>TRBJ1-1|NA|TRBD1|TRBV4-1
TGCGCCAGCAGCCAAGGGGGGACAGGGGGAGTATATGCAGAGACTGAAGCTTTCTTT
CASSQGGTGGVYAETEAFF
>TRBJ2-7|NA|TRBD2|TRBV7-2
TGTGCCAGCAGCTTAAAGGGTTGGGCTAGCGGCTACGAGCAGTACTTC
CASSLKGWASGYEQYF
>TRBJ2-5|few|TRBD2|TRBV7-7
TGTGCCAGCAGCTTAGGCCGCTTAGCGGGGGGGCAAGAGACCCAGTACTTC
CASSLGRLAGGQETQYF
>TRBJ2-1|NA|NA|TRBV28
TGTGCCAGCAGTTACCGGGCGGGGACTGCTACTATGGGGGAGCAGTTCTTC
CASSYRAGTATMGEQFF
>TRBJ2-2|few|NA|TRBV2
TGTGCCAGCGGTAGGCAGTCGACAGACACCGGGGAGCTGTTTTTT
CASGRQSTDTGELFF
>TRBJ2-2|NA|NA|TRBV9
TGTGCCAGCAGCATAGCCGGGATCGGGGACGGGGAGCTGTTTTTT
CASSIAGIGDGELFF
>TRBJ1-1|NA|NA|TRBV19
TGTGCCAGTAGTTCTGGACAGTTGAACACTGAAGCTTTCTTT
CASSSGQLNTEAFF
>TRBJ2-3|NA|TRBD1|TRBV29-1
TGCAGCGTTGAGTGGGACAGGGGCACAGATACGCAGTATTTT
CSVEWDRGTDTQYF
>TRBJ2-1|NA|NA|TRBV3-1/TRBV3-2
TGTGCCAGCAGCCGGGACTCAGTCAGCGATGAGCAGTTCTTC
CASSRDSVSDEQFF
>TRBJ2-3|NA|TRBD2|TRBV24-1
TGTGCCACCAGTGATAGCGGGAGCGGGGATACGCAGTATTTT
CATSDSGSGDTQYF
>TRBJ2-1|few|NA|TRBV3-1/TRBV3-2
TGTGCCAGCAGCCCCCTCGGGGGACGGGTTAAGAATGAGCAGTTCTTC
CASSPLGGRVKNEQFF
>TRBJ1-3|NA|NA|TRBV30
TGTGCCTGGGGCGGGTTAGGAGGAAACACCATATATTTT
CAWGGLGGNTIYF
>TRBJ2-5|NA|NA|TRBV6-5
TGTGCCAGTAGCCTGGCGACCCAGTACTTC
CASSLATQYF
>TRBJ1-5|NA|NA|TRBV19
TGTGCCAGTAGTAACGGACCGGGAACAGATAATCAGCCCCAGCATTTT
CASSNGPGTDNQPQHF
>TRBJ1-5|NA|NA|TRBV21-1
TGTGCCAGCAGCAAAGGGCCCCCGGAGCAGGGGAATCAGCCCCAGCATTTT
CASSKGPPEQGNQPQHF
>TRBJ1-5|NA|NA|TRBV24-1
TGTGCCACCAGTGAGAGGCGAGGCAATCAGCCCCAGCATTTT
CATSERRGNQPQHF
>TRBJ2-5|NA|NA|TRBV28
TGTGCCAGCAGTCCCGCCGGGGAACAAGAGACCCAGTACTTC
CASSPAGEQETQYF
>TRBJ2-1|NA|TRBD1|TRBV6-2/TRBV6-3
TGTGCCAGCAGTTCCTCGACAGGGATCGCCTACAATGAGCAGTTCTTC
CASSSSTGIAYNEQFF
>TRBJ1-2|few|NA|TRBV7-2
TGTGCCAGCAGCTTAGTATCAACAGGGCGGGATGGCTACACCTTC
CASSLVSTGRDGYTF
>TRBJ1-1|NA|NA|TRBV7-2
TGTGCCAGCAGCTTTGGAGTAGGGGCTGTTTCGGAAGCTTTCTTT
CASSFGVGAVSEAFF
>TRBJ1-1|NA|NA|TRBV4-3
TGCGCCAGCAGCCAAGCCCTACTGAACACTGAAGCTTTCTTT
CASSQALLNTEAFF
>TRBJ2-4|NA|TRBD2|TRBV5-6
TGTGCCAGCAGCGAGGGACTAGCCTACATTCAGTACTTC
CASSEGLAYIQYF
>TRBJ2-5|NA|TRBD1|TRBV19
TGTGCCAGTAGTAGGAACAGGGGTGAGACCCAGTACTTC
CASSRNRGETQYF
>TRBJ1-1|once|NA|TRBV27
TGTGCCAGCAGTACAGGGTCGCGCACTGAAGCTTTCTTT
CASSTGSRTEAFF
>TRBJ1-5|NA|NA|TRBV30
TGTGCCTGGAGCTCTAGGGGGAGACAGCCCCAGCATTTT
CAWSSRGRQPQHF